The clone carrying this TCR beta chain turned up a few times. These data originate in a study of technical replicates of blood from a handful of donors. The germline gives CDR1 MNHNS, CDR2 SASEGT. Between the trimmed V and J ends, which lost 4 bases and 10 bases, there was a span of 19 bases. This CDR3 has 14 amino acids. Method: immunoSEQ multiplex PCR; TCRdb's copy keeps in-frame clones and lacks some. The sample shows about 91,000 clones, approximately 90% of them seen only once. This receptor was identified in a human donor in good health. Sequenced sample: T cells isolated from PBMCs. V is TRBV6-1 and J is TRBJ1-1, with D possibly being TRBD1 (6 bases). The CDR3: CASSVDRSFRGAFF. The DNA of the CDR3 is TGTGCCAGCAGTGTAGACAGGTCCTTTCGAGGAGCTTTCTTT.